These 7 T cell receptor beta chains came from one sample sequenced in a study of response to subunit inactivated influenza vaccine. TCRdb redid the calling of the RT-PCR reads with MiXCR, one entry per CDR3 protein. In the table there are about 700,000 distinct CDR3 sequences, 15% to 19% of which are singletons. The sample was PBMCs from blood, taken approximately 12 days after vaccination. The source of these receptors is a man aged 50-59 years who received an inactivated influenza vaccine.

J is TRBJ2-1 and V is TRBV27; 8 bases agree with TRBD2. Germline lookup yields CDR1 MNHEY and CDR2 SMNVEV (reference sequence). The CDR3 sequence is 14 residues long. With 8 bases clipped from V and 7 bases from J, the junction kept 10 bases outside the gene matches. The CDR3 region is CASRTGGPGNEQFF. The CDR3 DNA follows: TGTGCCAGCCGTACGGGGGGGCCTGGGAATGAGCAGTTCTTC.

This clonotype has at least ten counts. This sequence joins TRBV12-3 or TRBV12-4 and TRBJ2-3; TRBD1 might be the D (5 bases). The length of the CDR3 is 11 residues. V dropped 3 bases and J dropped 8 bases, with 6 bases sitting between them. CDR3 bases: TGTGCCAGCAGTTTCCAGGGTACGCAGTATTTT. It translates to CASSFQGTQYF.

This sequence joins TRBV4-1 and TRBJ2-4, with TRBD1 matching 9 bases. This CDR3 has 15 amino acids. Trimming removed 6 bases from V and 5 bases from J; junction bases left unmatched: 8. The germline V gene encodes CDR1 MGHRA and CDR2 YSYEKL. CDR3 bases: TGCGCCAGCAGGGGGACAGGGTCGGTCGAAAACATTCAGTACTTC. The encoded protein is CASRGTGSVENIQYF.

The CDR3 DNA is TGCGCCAGCAGCCAAGTTGCTAGCAGGAACACCGGGGAGCTGTTTTTT. Amino acid sequence: CASSQVASRNTGELFF. The rearrangement uses TRBV4-3 and TRBJ2-2; perhaps TRBD2 as D (5 bases). V was clipped by 1 base and J by 1 base, with 10 bases between them. CDR3 length equals 16 residues. Germline V gene data show CDR1 as LGHNA and CDR2 as YSLEER.

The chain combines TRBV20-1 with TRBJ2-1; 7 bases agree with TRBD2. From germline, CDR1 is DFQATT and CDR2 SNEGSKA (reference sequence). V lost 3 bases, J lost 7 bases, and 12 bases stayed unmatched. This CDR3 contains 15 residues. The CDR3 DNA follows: TGCAGTGCTAGGGGTCTAGCGGCCTCTGAGAATGAGCAGTTCTTC. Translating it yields CSARGLAASENEQFF.

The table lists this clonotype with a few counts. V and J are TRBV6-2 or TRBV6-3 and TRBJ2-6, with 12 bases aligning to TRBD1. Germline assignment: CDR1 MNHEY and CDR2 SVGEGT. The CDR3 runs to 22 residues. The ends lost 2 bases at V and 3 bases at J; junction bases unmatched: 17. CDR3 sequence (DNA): TGTGCCAGCAGTTACCTCGCCGTTTGGGACAGGGGGCGCGTGCGTGGGGCCAACGTCCTGACTTTC. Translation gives CASSYLAVWDRGRVRGANVLTF.

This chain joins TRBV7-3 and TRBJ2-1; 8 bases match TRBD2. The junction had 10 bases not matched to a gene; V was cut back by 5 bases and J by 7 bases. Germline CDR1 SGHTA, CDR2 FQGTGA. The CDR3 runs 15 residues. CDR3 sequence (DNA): TGTGCCAGCAGCCCGAGCGGGAGATGGAGTAATGAGCAGTTCTTC. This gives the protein CASSPSGRWSNEQFF.